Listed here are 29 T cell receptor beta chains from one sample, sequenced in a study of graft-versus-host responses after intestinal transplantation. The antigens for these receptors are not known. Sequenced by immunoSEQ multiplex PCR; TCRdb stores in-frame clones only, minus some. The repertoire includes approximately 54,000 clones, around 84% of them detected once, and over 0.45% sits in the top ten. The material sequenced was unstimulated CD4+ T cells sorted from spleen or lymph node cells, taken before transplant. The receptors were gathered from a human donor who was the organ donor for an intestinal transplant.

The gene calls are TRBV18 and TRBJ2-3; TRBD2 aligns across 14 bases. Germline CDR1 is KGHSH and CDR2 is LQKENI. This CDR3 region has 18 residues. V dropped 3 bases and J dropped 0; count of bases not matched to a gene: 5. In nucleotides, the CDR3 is TGTGCCAGCTCACCCCGACTAGCGGGAGGGCACAGCACAGATACGCAGTATTTT. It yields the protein CASSPRLAGGHSTDTQYF.

The CDR3, as DNA: TGCGCCAGCAGCTCACCAAGCCTGAGGACAGATAGACCAAACTATGGCTACACCTTC. Its translation is CASSSPSLRTDRPNYGYTF. The gene calls are TRBV5-1 and TRBJ1-2; TRBD1 might be the D (6 bases). V was cut by 3 bases and J by 2 bases, with 26 bases left in between. The germline gives CDR1 SGHRS, CDR2 YFSETQ. The CDR3 extends over 19 amino acids.

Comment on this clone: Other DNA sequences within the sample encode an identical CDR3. The CDR3 is CVRSLSGTGEPNYGYTF. The CDR3 DNA reads TGTGTCAGAAGCTTATCCGGGACAGGGGAGCCCAACTATGGCTACACCTTC. This chain joins TRBV7-5 and TRBJ1-2; the table's D call, TRBD1, was not checked against the DNA. TRBV7-5 is noted as a pseudogene. This CDR3 has 17 amino acids.

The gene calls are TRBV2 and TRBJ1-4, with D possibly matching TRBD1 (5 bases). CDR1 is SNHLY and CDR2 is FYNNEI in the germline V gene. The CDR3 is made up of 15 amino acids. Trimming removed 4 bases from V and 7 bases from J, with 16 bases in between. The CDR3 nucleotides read TGTGCCAGCAGTGGGGGGAGGGAAAGAAGTGAAAAACTGTTTTTT. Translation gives CASSGGRERSEKLFF.

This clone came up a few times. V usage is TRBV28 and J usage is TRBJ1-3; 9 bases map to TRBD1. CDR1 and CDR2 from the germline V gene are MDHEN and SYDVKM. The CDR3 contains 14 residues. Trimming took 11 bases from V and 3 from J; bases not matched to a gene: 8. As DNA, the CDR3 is TGTGCCGGCCAAGGACAGGGGTATGGAAACACCATATATTTT. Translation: CAGQGQGYGNTIYF.

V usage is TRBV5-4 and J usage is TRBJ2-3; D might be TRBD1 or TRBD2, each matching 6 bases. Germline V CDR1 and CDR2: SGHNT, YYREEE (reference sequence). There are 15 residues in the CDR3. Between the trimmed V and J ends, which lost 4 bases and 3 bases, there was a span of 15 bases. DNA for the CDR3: TGTGCCAGCAGCCGCCGACGGAGGGGGACAGATACGCAGTATTTT. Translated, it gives CASSRRRRGTDTQYF.

The chain's CDR3 is CASSFQGMTSYSGQPQHF. The CDR3 bases are TGTGCCAGCAGTTTCCAAGGAATGACATCTTATTCCGGACAGCCCCAGCATTTT. The V and J genes are TRBV28 and TRBJ1-5, with D uncertain. Germline V gene lookup returns CDR1 MDHEN and CDR2 SYDVKM. The CDR3 runs to 18 residues. V lost 3 bases to trimming and J lost 7 bases, with 25 bases between them.

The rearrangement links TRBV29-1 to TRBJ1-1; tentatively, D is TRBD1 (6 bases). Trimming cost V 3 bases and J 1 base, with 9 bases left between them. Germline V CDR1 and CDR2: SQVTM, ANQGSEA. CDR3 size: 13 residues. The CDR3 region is CSVDQGRNTEAFF. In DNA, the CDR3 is TGCAGCGTTGATCAGGGGAGGAACACTGAAGCTTTCTTT. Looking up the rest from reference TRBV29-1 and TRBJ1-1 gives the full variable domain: SAVISQKPSRDICQRGTSLTIQCQVDSQVTMMFWYRQQPGQSLTLIATANQGSEATYESGFVIDKFPISRPNLTFSTLTVSNMSPEDSSIYLCSVDQGRNTEAFFGQGTRLTVV.

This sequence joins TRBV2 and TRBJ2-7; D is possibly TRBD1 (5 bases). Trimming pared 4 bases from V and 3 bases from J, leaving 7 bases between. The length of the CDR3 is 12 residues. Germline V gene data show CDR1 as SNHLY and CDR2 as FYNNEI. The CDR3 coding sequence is TGTGCCAGCAGTGGCAGGGACTACGAGCAGTACTTC. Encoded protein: CASSGRDYEQYF.

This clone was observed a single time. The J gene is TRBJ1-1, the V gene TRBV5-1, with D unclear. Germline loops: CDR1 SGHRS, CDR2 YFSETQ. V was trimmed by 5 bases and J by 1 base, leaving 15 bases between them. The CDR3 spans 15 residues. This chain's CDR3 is CASSRFGEGNTEAFF. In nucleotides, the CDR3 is TGCGCCAGCAGTAGGTTCGGGGAGGGGAACACTGAAGCTTTCTTT.

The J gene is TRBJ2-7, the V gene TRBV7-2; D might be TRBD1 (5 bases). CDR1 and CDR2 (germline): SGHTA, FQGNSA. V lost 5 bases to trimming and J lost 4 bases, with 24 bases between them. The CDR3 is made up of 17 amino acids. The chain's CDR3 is CASSVRGSTGYVYEQYF. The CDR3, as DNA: TGTGCCAGCAGCGTTAGGGGATCAACTGGATATGTATACGAGCAGTACTTC.

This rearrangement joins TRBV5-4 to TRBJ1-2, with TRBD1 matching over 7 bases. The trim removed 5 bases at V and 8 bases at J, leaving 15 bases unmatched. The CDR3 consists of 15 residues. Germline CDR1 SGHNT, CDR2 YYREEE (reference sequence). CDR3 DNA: TGTGCCAGCAGTGATTTAGGCAGGGGGGGAGGCGGCTACACCTTC. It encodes CASSDLGRGGGGYTF.

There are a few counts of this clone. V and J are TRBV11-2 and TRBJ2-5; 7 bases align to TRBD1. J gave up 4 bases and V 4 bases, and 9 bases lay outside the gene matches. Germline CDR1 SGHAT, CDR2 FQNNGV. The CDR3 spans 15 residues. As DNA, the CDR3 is TGTGCCAGCAGCTCCCCGCGAGGGGGCCCAGAGACCCAGTACTTC. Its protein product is CASSSPRGGPETQYF. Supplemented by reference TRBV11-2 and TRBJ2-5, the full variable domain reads EAGVAQSPRYKIIEKRQSVAFWCNPISGHATLYWYQQILGQGPKLLIQFQNNGVVDDSQLPKDRFSAERLKGVDSTLKIQPAKLEDSAVYLCASSSPRGGPETQYFGPGTRLLVL.

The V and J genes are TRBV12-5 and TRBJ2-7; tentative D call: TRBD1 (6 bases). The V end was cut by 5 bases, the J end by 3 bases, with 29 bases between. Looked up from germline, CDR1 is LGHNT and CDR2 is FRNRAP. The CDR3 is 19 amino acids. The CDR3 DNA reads TGTGCTAGTGGTCCAAAACCCCTATTCGGACAGACTGGTAGCTACGAGCAGTACTTC. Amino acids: CASGPKPLFGQTGSYEQYF.

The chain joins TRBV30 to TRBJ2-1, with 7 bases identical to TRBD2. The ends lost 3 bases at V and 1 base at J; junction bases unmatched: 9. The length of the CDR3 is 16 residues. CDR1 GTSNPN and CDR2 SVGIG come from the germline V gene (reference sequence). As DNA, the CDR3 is TGTGCCTGGAGCCCGACTAGCTCTGGGTCCTACAATGAGCAGTTCTTC. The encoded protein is CAWSPTSSGSYNEQFF.

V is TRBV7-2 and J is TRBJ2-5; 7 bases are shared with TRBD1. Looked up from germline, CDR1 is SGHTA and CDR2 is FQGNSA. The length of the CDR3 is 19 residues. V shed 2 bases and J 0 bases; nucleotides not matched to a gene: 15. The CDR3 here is CASSLPRGTSTRYQETQYF. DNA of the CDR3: TGTGCCAGCAGCTTACCCAGGGGGACATCCACCAGGTACCAAGAGACCCAGTACTTC.

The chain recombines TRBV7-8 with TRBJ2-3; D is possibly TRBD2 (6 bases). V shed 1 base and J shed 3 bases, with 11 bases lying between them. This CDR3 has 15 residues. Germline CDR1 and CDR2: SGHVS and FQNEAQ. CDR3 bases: TGTGCCAGCAGCTTAGGCGGGGAAAGAACAGATACGCAGTATTTT. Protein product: CASSLGGERTDTQYF.

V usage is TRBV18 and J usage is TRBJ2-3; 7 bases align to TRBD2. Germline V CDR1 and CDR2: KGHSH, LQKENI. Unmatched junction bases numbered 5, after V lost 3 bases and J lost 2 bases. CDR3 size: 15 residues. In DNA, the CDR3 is TGTGCCAGCTCACCTTTAGCGGGCCCCACAGATACGCAGTATTTT. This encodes CASSPLAGPTDTQYF. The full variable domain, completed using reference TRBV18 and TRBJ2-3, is NAGVMQNPRHLVRRRGQEARLRCSPMKGHSHVYWYRQLPEEGLKFMVYLQKENIIDESGMPKERFSAEFPKEGPSILRIQQVVRGDSAAYFCASSPLAGPTDTQYFGPGTRLTVL.

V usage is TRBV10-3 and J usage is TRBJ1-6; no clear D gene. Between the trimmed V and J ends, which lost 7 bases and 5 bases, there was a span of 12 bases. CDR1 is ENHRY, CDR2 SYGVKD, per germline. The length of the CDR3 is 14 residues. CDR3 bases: TGTGCCATCAACCGGGGAGGAGATAATTCACCCCTCCACTTT. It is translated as CAINRGGDNSPLHF.

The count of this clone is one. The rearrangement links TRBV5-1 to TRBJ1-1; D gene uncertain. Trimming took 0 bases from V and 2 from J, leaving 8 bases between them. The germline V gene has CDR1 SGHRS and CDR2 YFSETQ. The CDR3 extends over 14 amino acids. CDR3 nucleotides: TGCGCCAGCAGCTTGGTACAGAAAAACACTGAAGCTTTCTTT. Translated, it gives CASSLVQKNTEAFF. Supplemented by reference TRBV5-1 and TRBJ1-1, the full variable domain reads KAGVTQTPRYLIKTRGQQVTLSCSPISGHRSVSWYQQTPGQGLQFLFEYFSETQRNKGNFPGRFSGRQFSNSRSEMNVSTLELGDSALYLCASSLVQKNTEAFFGQGTRLTVV.

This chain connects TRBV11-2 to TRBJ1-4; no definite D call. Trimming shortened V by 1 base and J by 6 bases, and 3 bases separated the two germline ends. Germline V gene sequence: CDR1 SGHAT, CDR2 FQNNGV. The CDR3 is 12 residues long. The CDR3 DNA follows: TGTGCCAGCAGCTTAGGACATGAAAAACTGTTTTTT. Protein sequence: CASSLGHEKLFF. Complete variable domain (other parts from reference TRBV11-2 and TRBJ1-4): EAGVAQSPRYKIIEKRQSVAFWCNPISGHATLYWYQQILGQGPKLLIQFQNNGVVDDSQLPKDRFSAERLKGVDSTLKIQPAKLEDSAVYLCASSLGHEKLFFGSGTQLSVL.

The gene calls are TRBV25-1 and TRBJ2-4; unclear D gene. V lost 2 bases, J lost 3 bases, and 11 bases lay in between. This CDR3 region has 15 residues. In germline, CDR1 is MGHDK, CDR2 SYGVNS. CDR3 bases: TGTGCCAGCAGTGAAATCGAAGGAGTCAAAAACATTCAGTACTTC. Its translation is CASSEIEGVKNIQYF.

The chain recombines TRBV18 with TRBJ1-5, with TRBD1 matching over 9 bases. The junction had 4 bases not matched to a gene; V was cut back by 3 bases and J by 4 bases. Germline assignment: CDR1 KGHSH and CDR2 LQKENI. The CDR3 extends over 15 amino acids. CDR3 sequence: CASSPPGTGNQPQHF. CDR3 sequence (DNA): TGTGCCAGCTCACCTCCCGGGACAGGGAATCAGCCCCAGCATTTT.

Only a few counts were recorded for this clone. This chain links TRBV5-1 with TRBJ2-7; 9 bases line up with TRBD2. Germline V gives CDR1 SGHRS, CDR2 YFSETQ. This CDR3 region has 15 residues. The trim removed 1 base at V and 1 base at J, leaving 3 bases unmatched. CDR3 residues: CASSLSAGGSYEQYF. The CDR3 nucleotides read TGCGCCAGCAGCTTGTCGGCGGGGGGGTCCTACGAGCAGTACTTC.

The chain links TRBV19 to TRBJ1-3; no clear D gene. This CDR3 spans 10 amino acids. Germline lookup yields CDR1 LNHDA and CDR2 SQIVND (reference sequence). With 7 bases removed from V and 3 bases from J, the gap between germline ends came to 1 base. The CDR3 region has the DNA TGTGCCAGTATTGGAAACACCATATATTTT. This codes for CASIGNTIYF. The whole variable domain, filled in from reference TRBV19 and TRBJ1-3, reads DGGITQSPKYLFRKEGQNVTLSCEQNLNHDAMYWYRQDPGQGLRLIYYSQIVNDFQKGDIAEGYSVSREKKESFPLTVTSAQKNPTAFYLCASIGNTIYFGEGSWLTVV.

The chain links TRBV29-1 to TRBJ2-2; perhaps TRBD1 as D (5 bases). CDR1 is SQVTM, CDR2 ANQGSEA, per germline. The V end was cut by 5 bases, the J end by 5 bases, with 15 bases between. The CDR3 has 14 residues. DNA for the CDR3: TGCAGCGTTTTAATGCAGGGCCGAACCGGGGAGCTGTTTTTT. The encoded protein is CSVLMQGRTGELFF.

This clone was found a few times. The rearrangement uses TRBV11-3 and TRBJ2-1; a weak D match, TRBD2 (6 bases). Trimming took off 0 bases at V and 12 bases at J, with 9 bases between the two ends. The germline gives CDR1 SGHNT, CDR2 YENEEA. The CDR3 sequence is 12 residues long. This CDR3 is CASSLEGGAQFF. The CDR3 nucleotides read TGTGCCAGCAGCTTAGAGGGCGGGGCGCAGTTCTTC. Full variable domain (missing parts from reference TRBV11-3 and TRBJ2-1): EAGVVQSPRYKIIEKKQPVAFWCNPISGHNTLYWYLQNLGQGPELLIRYENEEAVDDSQLPKDRFSAERLKGVDSTLKIQPAELGDSAVYLCASSLEGGAQFFGPGTRLTVL.

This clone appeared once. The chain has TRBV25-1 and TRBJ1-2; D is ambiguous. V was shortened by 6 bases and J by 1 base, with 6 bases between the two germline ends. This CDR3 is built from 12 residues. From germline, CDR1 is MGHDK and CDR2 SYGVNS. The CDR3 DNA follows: TGTGCCAGCAGGGGAGGTAACTATGGCTACACCTTC. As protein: CASRGGNYGYTF.

CDR3 nucleotide sequence: TGTGCCAGCAGCTTAGGAGCGGGGGGCCTAGGGTATGAGCAGTTCTTC. Translated, it gives CASSLGAGGLGYEQFF. The V gene is TRBV7-2, the J gene TRBJ2-1, with 9 bases lining up with TRBD2. The V gene end was trimmed by 1 base and the J gene end by 8 bases; junction bases not matched to a gene: 9. Germline V gives CDR1 SGHTA, CDR2 FQGNSA. This CDR3 region has 16 residues.